Described below is a single T cell receptor (beta chain) sequence and its context. Its antigen specificity is not known. No quality values exist for individual bases; no much larger clone is one base distant. The data are from a study of CD8 T cells in Susac syndrome (dated by TCRdb to between 2017 and 2020). Background for the entire study: Repertoire sequencing was used to test whether CD8+ T cell activation and differentiation in Susac syndrome was antigen driven. Clonality of the CD8+ T cell repertoire was compared between around eleven healthy donors, about 14 Susac syndrome patients and 15 or so multiple sclerosis patients.

From the germline V gene (reference sequence), CDR1 is LNHDA and CDR2 is SQIVND. The CDR3 contains 15 residues, cysteine and phenylalanine counted. Of the read, only the CDR3 DNA is kept; its 45 bases are in frame from base 1. V is reduced by 7 bases and J by 0 bases, leaving a spacing of 13 bases between them. Findings and caveats that apply to the study as a whole: The TCR sequencing and HLA analysis was acknowledged to have included a relatively small number of individuals.

Peripheral blood CD8+ and CD4+ T cells from healthy donors, Susac syndrome patients and multiple sclerosis patients were profiled by high-throughput TCR beta sequencing. Multiple sclerosis controls were treatment-naive patients with stable or active relapsing-remitting disease fulfilling revised McDonald criteria. Bulk CD8+ and CD4+ T cells were purified magnetically by negative isolation, whereas CD8+ TEMRA cells were enriched by FACS. Blood was collected in EDTA tubes and processed within 24 hours, with PBMCs isolated through density gradient centrifugation. PBMCs destined for TCR sequencing were cryopreserved in liquid nitrogen and later thawed in a 37 °C water bath. A purity of at least 90% was achieved for sorted or isolated CD4+, CD8+ and CD8+ TEMRA cells. RNA was extracted using the RNeasy kit, and roughly 0.5 to 1 ug of the RNA was reverse transcribed with random hexamers. The immunoSEQ multiplex PCR assay, which covers 54 Vbeta and 13 Jbeta segments, was used to amplify TCR beta CDR3 regions. Bias from PCR amplification was corrected by using a synthetic template baseline for primer optimization and for computational correction. On the authors' methods: Reads were annotated to V, D and J genes per IMGT and analyzed with immunoSEQ Analyzer, keeping only productive sequences. Clonality was calculated as one minus the Shannon entropy normalized by log2 of the number of productive unique sequences. For each patient and control, public and private clones were evaluated among the 100 most prevalent clones. Clones were defined as Susac-specific if absent from the healthy and MS cohorts, from 1052 published viral clones and from other ImmuneACCESS disease sequences. TCRdb took the public reads, trimmed them with fastp at Q25, ran MiXCR for clone calling and kept in-frame beta chains. Identical CDR3 protein sequences are pooled into one entry, listed with their most common genes and DNA. V and J calls and clone size were set by TCRdb, not the authors. The sample table holds some 160,000 distinct CDR3 sequences, of which around 96% were seen once. The ten largest clonotypes hold roughly 0.16% of the sample.

The source of this sequence is a human donor with multiple sclerosis. The rearranged segments are TRBV19 and TRBJ1-5; the D gene lacks a confident call. The material sequenced was CD8+ T cells from PBMCs. The DNA sequence follows: TGTGCCAGTATGAAACCGGGCACTAGCAATCAGCCCCAGCATTTT. Its amino acids are CASMKPGTSNQPQHF.